This T cell receptor (beta chain) stems from a study of early T cells in non-severe SARS-CoV-2 infection. Turning to the study itself: Sequencing used unsorted whole-blood bulk RNA, so chains lack pairing.

From the 5' RACE reads, TCRdb called clonotypes with MiXCR, one entry per CDR3 protein. Counted here are around 44,000 distinct CDR3 sequences, 7% to 9% occurring once; the ten biggest clones make up 4.5% to 7%. Many counts were recorded for this clonotype. The CDR3 runs 14 residues. V lost 5 bases and J lost 11, with 20 bases in between. The sample was whole blood. This chain uses TRBV12-3 or TRBV12-4 with TRBJ2-3; D possibly matches TRBD1 or TRBD2 (5 bases each). This TCR derives from an adult who was a healthcare worker with PCR-confirmed SARS-CoV-2 infection or an uninfected control (not recorded which). The DNA for the CDR3 is TGTGCCAGCAGTCAAGGGGACCCTCGTCGGTTGCAGTATTTT. This encodes CASSQGDPRRLQYF.